This T cell receptor beta chain was sequenced for a study of blood T cells in healthy people across ages. Notes on the study in general: Long-lived and aged donors differed, with more naive CD4+ cells and higher diversity in the long-lived.

Isolated per sample were at least 7 million PBMCs. The second PCR ran about 6 to 12 cycles with a sample-barcoded 5' primer and J-beta primers. From the 5' RACE reads, TCRdb called clonotypes with MiXCR, one entry per CDR3 protein. The sample carries 600,000 or so distinct CDR3 sequences, roughly 30% recorded once. Of note for this clonotype: The antigen remains unidentified.

The CDR3 consists of 14 residues. Losses at the gene ends were 4 bases for V and 4 bases for J; bases not matched to a gene: 4. Germline V gene sequence: CDR1 MDHEN, CDR2 SYDVKM. This receptor was obtained from a woman of 80 years or more in good health. The specimen sequenced was blood. The J gene is TRBJ1-2, the V gene TRBV28; 9 nucleotides line up with TRBD1. CDR3 residues: CASSSQQGAYGYTF. In nucleotides, the CDR3 is TGTGCCAGCAGTTCGCAACAGGGGGCCTATGGCTACACCTTC.